This T cell receptor (beta chain) comes out of a study of response to subunit inactivated influenza vaccine. MiXCR, run by TCRdb on the RT-PCR reads, gives a single entry per CDR3 protein. The sample includes hundreds of thousands of distinct CDR3 sequences, about a fifth of them seen just once. V shed 7 bases and J shed 5 bases, with 20 bases lying between them. This CDR3 is built from 15 residues. The germline V gene encodes CDR1 MNHNS and CDR2 SASEGT. Source: PBMCs from blood, taken 4 to 6 days after vaccination. This clonotype was sampled from a man between 50 and 59 years old who received an inactivated influenza vaccine. This chain connects TRBV6-1 to TRBJ1-1; D ambiguous. Here the CDR3 reads CASKRTVAPITEAFF. For the CDR3, the DNA is TGTGCCAGCAAAAGAACGGTGGCACCCATAACTGAAGCTTTCTTT.